These 21 T cell receptor beta chains were all obtained from the same sample, sequenced in a study of blood T cell repertoires in COVID-19. Sequencing used immunoSEQ multiplex PCR; TCRdb keeps in-frame clones, though not all of them. Seen here are around 450,000 clones, around nine tenths observed once, and the top ten hold roughly 1.8%. Sequenced material: PBMCs or T cells enriched from blood (not recorded which). The receptor source for this set is a woman under 30 with acute COVID-19.

V gene TRBV29-1 combines with J gene TRBJ1-2; no definite D call. Germline V gene lookup returns CDR1 SQVTM and CDR2 ANQGSEA. This CDR3 has 11 amino acids. With 0 bases removed from V and 10 bases from J, the gap between germline ends came to 9 bases. The CDR3 sequence: CSVEEGRDYTF. CDR3 sequence (DNA): TGCAGCGTTGAAGAAGGGAGAGACTACACCTTC.

The rearrangement links TRBV4-1 to TRBJ1-3; TRBD1 aligns across 8 bases. This CDR3 is 16 amino acids long. CDR1 MGHRA and CDR2 YSYEKL come from the germline V gene. The V and J ends lost 1 base and 0 bases, in that order; junction bases with no gene match: 2. CDR3 bases: TGCGCCAGCAGCCAAGTGACAGGGGCCTCTGGAAACACCATATATTTT. Protein: CASSQVTGASGNTIYF.

The rearrangement joins TRBV7-9 to TRBJ2-3, with D perhaps matching TRBD1 (6 bases). The CDR3 spans 12 residues. Trimming shortened V by 10 bases and J by 6 bases, and 14 bases separated the two germline ends. From germline, CDR1 is SEHNR and CDR2 FQNEAQ (reference sequence). DNA of the CDR3: TGTGCCAACGAAAAAGGGGGTGATACGCAGTATTTT. It translates to CANEKGGDTQYF.

V is TRBV5-6 and J is TRBJ1-2, with 8 bases fitting TRBD1. V lost 4 bases to trimming and J lost 6 bases; unmatched junction nucleotides: 11. The CDR3 loop spans 15 amino acids. CDR1 and CDR2 from the germline V gene are SGHDT and YYEEEE. This chain's CDR3 is CASSPRDRLSNGYTF. The CDR3 DNA follows: TGTGCCAGCAGCCCTCGGGACAGGTTAAGTAATGGCTACACCTTC.

V gene TRBV7-9 combines with J gene TRBJ1-5; TRBD1 might be the D (6 bases). V lost 1 base and J 8 bases, leaving 18 bases between the germline ends. The CDR3 runs 16 residues. CDR1 is SEHNR, CDR2 FQNEAQ, per germline (reference sequence). The CDR3 DNA reads as TGTGCCAGCAGCTTAGGGTCCGGGGGGGCCACCGAGCCCCAGCATTTT. It encodes CASSLGSGGATEPQHF.

This rearrangement joins TRBV7-8 to TRBJ2-5; 7 nucleotides match TRBD2. The J segment lost 9 bases and the V segment lost 4 bases, leaving 23 bases of the junction unmatched. This CDR3 is built from 18 residues. The germline gives CDR1 SGHVS, CDR2 FQNEAQ. CDR3 sequence (DNA): TGTGCCAGCAGCTCCATCTCTGTCACGGGACTAACAAGAGCGGCCCAGTACTTC. It translates to CASSSISVTGLTRAAQYF.

The chain joins TRBV29-1 to TRBJ2-7; TRBD2 agrees at 10 bases. Losses at the gene ends were 4 bases for V and 4 bases for J; bases not matched to a gene: 4. In germline, CDR1 is SQVTM, CDR2 ANQGSEA. The CDR3 totals 13 residues. DNA of the CDR3: TGCAGCGTTGGACTAGCGGGCGCGTACGAGCAGTACTTC. This codes for CSVGLAGAYEQYF.

J is TRBJ2-1 and V is TRBV7-2, with TRBD2 identical over 8 bases. The CDR3 covers 15 residues. Germline-derived CDR1 and CDR2 are SGHTA and FQGNSA. J gave up 9 bases and V 4 bases, and 11 bases lay outside the gene matches. This CDR3 reads CASSSTSGAGIEQFF. For the CDR3, the DNA is TGTGCCAGCAGCTCCACTAGCGGAGCCGGCATTGAGCAGTTCTTC.

The chain carries TRBV28 and TRBJ1-6; 10 bases align to TRBD1. The V segment lost 10 bases and the J segment 8 bases; nucleotides outside the gene matches: 8. Germline V gene sequence: CDR1 MDHEN, CDR2 SYDVKM. The CDR3 extends over 14 amino acids. The CDR3 region is CATLAGTGDSPLHF. Here the CDR3 DNA reads TGTGCCACGCTAGCCGGGACAGGGGATTCACCCCTCCACTTT.

This chain joins TRBV7-8 and TRBJ2-1; 10 nucleotides line up with TRBD1. Germline V lookup: CDR1 SGHVS, CDR2 FQNEAQ. V was clipped by 5 bases and J by 5 bases; unmatched bases: 18. The CDR3 consists of 19 residues. This chain's CDR3 is CASSPKSGDRGGINNEQFF. In nucleotides, the CDR3 is TGTGCCAGCAGCCCCAAATCCGGGGACAGGGGCGGAATTAACAATGAGCAGTTCTTC.

The chain joins TRBV7-9 to TRBJ1-4; the match to TRBD1 covers 9 bases. The CDR3 sequence is 15 residues long. Unmatched junction bases numbered 5, after V lost 5 bases and J lost 4 bases. Germline CDR1 reads SEHNR; CDR2 reads FQNEAQ (reference sequence). Written as DNA, the CDR3 is TGTGCCAGCAGCGTAACGGGACAGGGTAATGAAAAACTGTTTTTT. Translating gives CASSVTGQGNEKLFF. The complete variable domain, with remaining parts taken from reference TRBV7-9 and TRBJ1-4, reads DTGVSQNPRHKITKRGQNVTFRCDPISEHNRLYWYRQTLGQGPEFLTYFQNEAQLEKSRLLSDRFSAERPKGSFSTLEIQRTEQGDSAMYLCASSVTGQGNEKLFFGSGTQLSVL.

This chain uses TRBV6-5 with TRBJ2-7; 8 bases are a match to TRBD1. The CDR3 runs 15 residues. Germline values: CDR1 MNHEY, CDR2 SVGAGI. Germline trimming cut 3 bases from V and 4 bases from J; bases unmatched to any gene: 8. CDR3 protein: CASSYRTGRTYEQYF. The CDR3 nucleotides are TGTGCCAGCAGTTATAGGACAGGGAGGACTTACGAGCAGTACTTC.

The V call is TRBV27, the J call TRBJ1-2; D ambiguous. The germline CDR1 and CDR2 sequences are MNHEY and SMNVEV (reference sequence). The V end was cut by 3 bases, the J end by 6 bases, with 20 bases between. This CDR3 contains 16 residues. CDR3 in DNA: TGTGCCAGCAGTTTGTGGGCTAGCTATGGATTCGATGGCTACACCTTC. It specifies CASSLWASYGFDGYTF.

The V gene is TRBV18, the J gene TRBJ2-2; 9 bases match TRBD2. J lost 6 bases, V lost 6 bases, and 11 bases had no gene match. Germline V gene sequence: CDR1 KGHSH, CDR2 LQKENI. This CDR3 region has 16 residues. In nucleotides, the CDR3 is TGTGCCAGCTCTCTTCGGAGTAGCGGGAGCTCCGGGGAGCTGTTTTTT. The encoded protein is CASSLRSSGSSGELFF.

The gene calls are TRBV28 and TRBJ2-1; TRBD2 matches 9 bases. V shed 5 bases and J 6 bases; nucleotides not matched to a gene: 11. Germline V lookup: CDR1 MDHEN, CDR2 SYDVKM. This CDR3 is 16 amino acids long. The chain's CDR3 is CASSTLSGGPTNEQFF. CDR3 DNA sequence: TGTGCCAGCAGTACCTTAAGCGGGGGGCCTACCAATGAGCAGTTCTTC.

The chain recombines TRBV7-2 with TRBJ1-5; possible D gene TRBD1, 5 bases. The germline V gene encodes CDR1 SGHTA and CDR2 FQGNSA. CDR3 length: 13 residues. Trimming removed 5 bases from V and 5 bases from J, with 10 bases in between. The DNA for the CDR3 is TGTGCCAGCAGCAACCGGGGGGATCAGCCCCAGCATTTT. This gives the protein CASSNRGDQPQHF. Full variable domain (outside the CDR3, taken from reference TRBV7-2 and TRBJ1-5): GAGVSQSPSNKVTEKGKDVELRCDPISGHTALYWYRQSLGQGLEFLIYFQGNSAPDKSGLPSDRFSAERTGGSVSTLTIQRTQQEDSAVYLCASSNRGDQPQHFGDGTRLSIL.

The chain joins TRBV12-3 or TRBV12-4 to TRBJ1-1; tentative D call: TRBD1 (6 bases). This CDR3 spans 11 amino acids. V lost 5 bases and J lost 8, with 9 bases in between. CDR3 region: CASSDDREAFF. The CDR3 nucleotides are TGTGCCAGCAGTGATGACAGGGAAGCTTTCTTT.

The chain joins TRBV7-9 to TRBJ1-1, with D hard to call. The V gene lost 5 bases and the J gene lost 1 base, with 14 bases spanning the gap. The CDR3 is 15 residues long. Germline V CDR1 and CDR2: SEHNR, FQNEAQ (reference sequence). The CDR3 DNA reads as TGTGCCAGCAGCAATTTAGGCGCAGGGAACACTGAAGCTTTCTTT. Translation: CASSNLGAGNTEAFF. The full variable domain, rest sourced from reference TRBV7-9 and TRBJ1-1, is DTGVSQNPRHKITKRGQNVTFRCDPISEHNRLYWYRQTLGQGPEFLTYFQNEAQLEKSRLLSDRFSAERPKGSFSTLEIQRTEQGDSAMYLCASSNLGAGNTEAFFGQGTRLTVV.

This clone turned up a few times. The chain couples TRBV28 to TRBJ2-1; 11 positions agree with TRBD2. The V and J ends lost 4 bases and 1 base, in that order; junction bases with no gene match: 9. Germline values: CDR1 MDHEN, CDR2 SYDVKM. There are 18 residues in the CDR3. The CDR3 protein is CASSSLAGGGLSYNEQFF. The CDR3 nucleotides are TGTGCCAGCAGTTCATTAGCGGGAGGGGGGTTATCCTACAATGAGCAGTTCTTC.

This clone was counted a single time. V is TRBV9 and J is TRBJ2-7; 11 positions match TRBD1. The V and J ends lost 5 bases and 7 bases, in that order; junction bases with no gene match: 8. CDR3 size: 14 residues. CDR1 is SGDLS and CDR2 is YYNGEE in the germline V gene. CDR3 loop: CASSAGTGGLEQYF. DNA of the CDR3: TGTGCCAGCAGTGCCGGGACAGGGGGTCTTGAGCAGTACTTC.

The chain links TRBV18 to TRBJ2-5; the D gene is possibly TRBD2 (5 bases). CDR1 and CDR2 (germline): KGHSH, LQKENI. CDR3 length equals 13 residues. The V gene lost 2 bases and the J gene lost 4 bases, with 8 bases spanning the gap. CDR3 protein: CASSPVGVETQYF. Written as DNA, the CDR3 is TGTGCCAGCTCACCAGTCGGGGTAGAGACCCAGTACTTC.